The clone carrying this T cell receptor (beta chain) occurred many times. The antigen remains unidentified. A library of TCRbeta sequences, prepared with unique molecular identifiers, was generated. MiXCR, applied by TCRdb to the PCR reads, yields one record per CDR3 protein. This sample carries about 31,000 distinct CDR3 sequences, 6.4% of them seen once, and the ten largest clones take 27%. This CDR3 spans 17 amino acids. V was clipped by 1 base and J by 0 bases; unmatched bases: 6. Germline CDR1 LGHDT, CDR2 YNNKEL (reference sequence). This specimen belongs to a study of T-cell reconstitution after alpha-beta-depleted transplantation in children. General observations from the study: In patients about two months after transplant, alpha-beta T cells reportedly arose from several hundred expanded graft clones. The study traced high day-60 TCRbeta diversity in some patients to surviving recipient T cells and thymic progenitors. Newly produced T cells mostly accounted for T-cell counts and diversity one year post-transplant.

The TCR was taken from a child under two years old who had a stem cell transplant for acute myeloid leukemia, so the T cells may come from the graft donor. The source material was peripheral blood, sampled 60 days after TCRalphabeta/CD19-depleted stem cell transplant. The chain has TRBV3-1 and TRBJ2-5; 9 nucleotides line up with TRBD1. The DNA for the CDR3 is TGTGCCAGCAGCCAAGGACAGGGGGGGTTTTACCAAGAGACCCAGTACTTC. Translation gives CASSQGQGGFYQETQYF.